The present entry profiles one T cell receptor beta chain with its context. Its target is not known. Sequenced by immunoSEQ multiplex PCR; TCRdb stores in-frame clones only, minus some. The data show some 20,000 clones, about 93% seen once. The sample originates from a study of OX40 agonist ivuxolimab in advanced cancers. Study context: Patients received ivuxolimab, an agonistic anti-OX40 (CD134) antibody.

The CDR3 is 13 residues long. Trimming cost V 3 bases and J 4 bases; bases outside gene matches: 2. Germline-derived CDR1 and CDR2 are SGHVS and FQNEAQ. Regarding the study as a whole: Dose levels from 0.1 to 3.0 mg/kg saw CD4+ and CD8+ blood T cells expand clonally by week 6.

This chain links TRBV7-8 with TRBJ1-2; 7 bases line up with TRBD1. The sequence was obtained from an adult with an advanced solid tumor such as melanoma, head and neck, liver or kidney cancer. The sequenced sample was CD4+ or CD8+ T cells sorted from blood, obtained in a trial of the OX40 agonist ivuxolimab. In nucleotides, the CDR3 is TGTGCCAGCAGCTTCAGGACAGGCTATGGCTACACCTTC. Its translation: CASSFRTGYGYTF.